These 27 T cell receptor beta chains originate from one sample sequenced in a study of metastatic and nonmetastatic thyroid tumors. Via MiXCR, TCRdb re-called the PCR reads. The sample includes tens of thousands of clones, around 30% of them seen just once. All patients reached thyroid surgery having received no treatment beforehand. The sequencing input was blood. Receptors were obtained from a female donor with papillary thyroid cancer or a benign thyroid nodule (not recorded which). Some clones in this sample may be carry-over from other donors' samples.

In its sample, this clone was seen many times. The chain joins TRBV7-2 to TRBJ2-7; 11 nucleotides align to TRBD2. The V gene end was trimmed by 5 bases and the J gene end by 3 bases; junction bases not matched to a gene: 3. This CDR3 contains 14 residues. Germline V gene data show CDR1 as SGHTA and CDR2 as FQGNSA. The DNA of the CDR3 is TGTGCCAGCAGCCAAACTAGCGGGAGCTACGAGCAGTACTTC. Its translation is CASSQTSGSYEQYF.

This clone was observed many times. The chain uses TRBV20-1 and TRBJ2-1, with 7 bases lining up with TRBD2. The CDR3 length is 14 residues. Trimming at V came to 0 bases and at J to 4 bases, leaving 3 bases not matched to a gene. Germline lookup yields CDR1 DFQATT and CDR2 SNEGSKA (reference sequence). CDR3 bases: TGCAGTGCTAGAGAAGCGGGACGTTACAATGAGCAGTTCTTC. This gives the protein CSAREAGRYNEQFF.

By proportion, this clone is medium-sized. This chain joins TRBV6-1 and TRBJ1-6; 9 bases match TRBD1. After removal of 6 bases from V and 9 bases from J, the junction contained 6 bases not matched to a gene. Looked up from germline, CDR1 is MNHNS and CDR2 is SASEGT. This CDR3 is built from 14 residues. CDR3 region: CASRGTGRGSPLHF. CDR3 DNA sequence: TGTGCCAGCAGGGGGACAGGGAGGGGTTCACCCCTCCACTTT.

This clone showed up many times. V gene TRBV20-1 combines with J gene TRBJ2-2; 7 bases are a match to TRBD1. The germline V gene encodes CDR1 DFQATT and CDR2 SNEGSKA (reference sequence). The CDR3 runs 14 residues. J was trimmed by 4 bases and V by 6 bases; bases with no gene match: 8. The CDR3 reads CSARTGAATGELFF. In DNA form, the CDR3 reads TGCAGTGCGAGGACAGGCGCCGCCACCGGGGAGCTGTTTTTT.

Of note for this clone: The CDR3 does not end in the conserved phenylalanine or tryptophan, so this is likely a read error. The chain recombines TRBV3-1 with TRBJ2-2; a possible D gene is TRBD2 (6 bases). Germline V gene sequence: CDR1 LGHDT, CDR2 YNNKEL (reference sequence). The CDR3 sequence is 15 residues long. This CDR3 reads CASSQGGGVTVELFS. The CDR3 nucleotides are TGTGCCAGCAGCCAAGGAGGCGGGGTTACCGTGGAGCTGTTTTCT.

This clone was detected ten times or more. J is TRBJ2-4 and V is TRBV20-1, with unresolved D. The germline V gene encodes CDR1 DFQATT and CDR2 SNEGSKA (reference sequence). Trimming took 0 bases from V and 1 from J, leaving 16 bases between them. The CDR3 totals 17 residues. CDR3 coding DNA: TGCAGTGCTAGAGATAGTATGGAACACTGGGCCAAAAACATTCAGTACTTC. Encoded protein: CSARDSMEHWAKNIQYF.

This clone was seen repeatedly, ten times or more. The chain couples TRBV2 to TRBJ1-2, with D possibly TRBD1 on 6 matching bases. The V gene's germline CDR1 is SNHLY and CDR2 FYNNEI. With 4 bases removed from V and 4 bases from J, the gap between germline ends came to 13 bases. CDR3 size: 14 residues. Here the CDR3 reads CASSGRQASYGYTF. CDR3 sequence (DNA): TGTGCCAGCAGTGGGAGACAGGCATCCTATGGCTACACCTTC. Together with reference TRBV2 and TRBJ1-2, the CDR3 gives the full variable domain: EPEVTQTPSHQVTQMGQEVILRCVPISNHLYFYWYRQILGQKVEFLVSFYNNEISEKSEIFDDQFSVERPDGSNFTLKIRSTKLEDSAMYFCASSGRQASYGYTFGSGTRLTVV.

The genes are TRBV11-2 and TRBJ2-7; D is ambiguous. CDR1 SGHAT and CDR2 FQNNGV come from the germline V gene. The CDR3 has 12 amino acids. Trimming removed 5 bases from V and 3 bases from J, with 8 bases in between. The CDR3 reads CASSPTSYEQYV. The CDR3 DNA sequence: TGTGCCAGCAGCCCCACAAGCTACGAGCAGTACGTC.

There are a few counts of this clone. This sequence joins TRBV27 and TRBJ2-1; D not resolved. The CDR3 consists of 11 residues. Germline loops: CDR1 MNHEY, CDR2 SMNVEV (reference sequence). The V end was cut by 8 bases, the J end by 8 bases, with 10 bases between. The CDR3 coding sequence is TGTGCCAGCGGACCCCCCCATGAGCAGTTCTTC. Translating gives CASGPPHEQFF.

This clone was picked up many times. The final CDR3 position lacks the conserved phenylalanine or tryptophan, pointing to a likely read error. The DNA is omitted, as the CDR3 cannot be located on it reliably, and the CDR3 follows TCRdb's listing. The CDR3 protein is CSTRLLVLGERGLLG. The V and J genes are TRBV28 and TRBJ2-2. In germline, CDR1 is MDHEN, CDR2 SYDVKM. The CDR3 contains 15 residues when both ends are counted.

The sample holds many counts of this clone. This rearrangement joins TRBV28 to TRBJ1-1; tentatively, D is TRBD1 (5 bases). Trimming left V 1 base short and J 11 bases short, with 11 bases between. CDR1 and CDR2 from the germline V gene are MDHEN and SYDVKM. This CDR3 contains 12 residues. The CDR3 sequence: CASSLLGEQAFF. The CDR3 nucleotides read TGTGCCAGCAGTTTATTGGGGGAGCAGGCTTTCTTT.

In this sample, this clone turned up many times. A read error is possible here, since a much larger clone lies one base away. The rearrangement joins TRBV6-2 or TRBV6-3 to TRBJ2-7; 10 positions match TRBD2. The CDR3 contains 15 residues. The V gene's germline CDR1 is MNHEY and CDR2 SVGEGT. With 6 bases clipped from V and 3 bases from J, the junction kept 8 bases outside the gene matches. CDR3 DNA sequence: TGTGCCAGCAGCCACTGGACTAGCGGTATCTACGAGCAGTACTTC. Encoded protein: CASSHWTSGIYEQYF.

The chain carries TRBV19 and TRBJ1-2; D possibly corresponds to TRBD1 (6 bases). Germline CDR1 and CDR2: LNHDA and SQIVND (reference sequence). This CDR3 comprises 14 residues. V was shortened by 3 bases and J by 4 bases, with 12 bases between the two germline ends. The CDR3 bases are TGTGCCAGTAGTATGAGGGAGGGGGTCTATGGCTACACCTTC. Translated, it gives CASSMREGVYGYTF.

V is TRBV3-1 and J is TRBJ2-7, with D perhaps TRBD2 (6 bases). Germline V gives CDR1 LGHDT, CDR2 YNNKEL (reference sequence). V was trimmed by 4 bases and J by 3 bases, leaving 13 bases between them. The CDR3 is 14 residues long. The CDR3 sequence: CASSRGTESYEQYF. Here the CDR3 DNA reads TGTGCCAGCAGCCGCGGGACGGAGAGCTACGAGCAGTACTTC.

As for this clone: Given a much more abundant clone one base away, this may be a read error. The chain couples TRBV6-2 or TRBV6-3 to TRBJ1-1, with 10 bases aligning to TRBD1. This CDR3 has 14 amino acids. Germline V gene sequence: CDR1 MNHEY, CDR2 SVGEGT. The CDR3 here is CGSTPGQGPTEDFF. The CDR3 DNA sequence: TGTGGCAGCACCCCGGGACAGGGGCCGACTGAAGATTTCTTT.

The CDR3 spells CASSYSNTPGTSGSYEQYF. The CDR3, as DNA: TGTGCCAGCAGTTACTCAAACACTCCCGGGACTAGCGGGAGTTACGAGCAGTACTTC. The chain has TRBV6-2 or TRBV6-3 and TRBJ2-7; the match to TRBD2 covers 14 bases. The germline CDR1 and CDR2 sequences are MNHEY and SVGEGT. Trimming at V came to 0 bases and at J to 4 bases, leaving 11 bases not matched to a gene. The CDR3 runs to 19 residues.

This clone was detected many times. Being one base from a much bigger clone, this may be a read error. This CDR3 fails to terminate in the conserved phenylalanine or tryptophan, so it likely reflects a read error. The chain has TRBV19 and TRBJ1-2, with TRBD1 matching over 7 bases. The CDR3 is made up of 13 amino acids. The ends lost 5 bases at V and 0 bases at J; junction bases unmatched: 0. Germline V CDR1 and CDR2: LNHDA, SQIVND (reference sequence). The CDR3 loop is CASSGTANYGYTL. In nucleotides, the CDR3 is TGTGCCAGTAGTGGGACAGCTAACTATGGCTACACCCTC.

This clone was recorded many times. V and J are TRBV12-3 or TRBV12-4 and TRBJ1-2, with unresolved D. V was shortened by 5 bases and J by 8 bases, with 21 bases between the two germline ends. The CDR3 has 15 residues. The CDR3 nucleotides read TGTGCCAGCAGTCATCCCCTGGACGGATTAGCCGGCTACACCTTC. Encoded protein: CASSHPLDGLAGYTF.

This clone counts as medium-sized. Other DNA sequences from this sample encode an identical CDR3 as well. The chain recombines TRBV20-1 with TRBJ2-7, with 10 positions matching TRBD2. The CDR3 length is 14 residues. Trimming cost V 2 bases and J 6 bases; bases outside gene matches: 7. Germline assignment: CDR1 DFQATT and CDR2 SNEGSKA (reference sequence). The CDR3 here is CSARRLAGVSEQYF. CDR3 sequence (DNA): TGCAGTGCTAGAAGGCTAGCGGGAGTCAGCGAGCAGTACTTC.

This clone was counted many times. V usage is TRBV6-1 and J usage is TRBJ2-3, with TRBD2 as a possible D gene (5 bases). V lost 8 bases to trimming and J lost 7 bases, with 13 bases between them. This CDR3 contains 12 residues. Germline CDR1 is MNHNS and CDR2 is SASEGT. CDR3 region: CASSLGKHTQYF. For the CDR3, the DNA is TGTGCCAGCTCACTAGGGAAACATACGCAGTATTTT.

This clone came up many times. The chain links TRBV20-1 to TRBJ2-5; maybe TRBD2 (6 bases). Trimming removed 6 bases from V and 4 bases from J, with 15 bases in between. This CDR3 contains 13 residues. Per germline, CDR1 DFQATT and CDR2 SNEGSKA (reference sequence). The CDR3, as DNA: TGCAGTGCCAACCCAAGGGGAGGAGAGACCCAGTACTTC. This encodes CSANPRGGETQYF.

On this clone: Compared with germline, one end of the junction differs, possibly owing to a read error. The chain uses TRBV6-1 and TRBJ1-6; TRBD1 might be the D (5 bases). The length of the CDR3 is 15 residues. Germline-derived CDR1 and CDR2 are MNHNS and SASEGT. The CDR3 bases are TGTGCCAGCAGCCCAGACATTGGGAAGGGGTCACCCTTCCACTTT. This gives the protein CASSPDIGKGSPFHF.

The chain has TRBV12-5 and TRBJ1-5; 9 bases fit TRBD1. The germline V gene encodes CDR1 LGHNT and CDR2 FRNRAP. CDR3 length: 14 amino acids. Germline trimming cut 6 bases from V and 7 bases from J; bases unmatched to any gene: 7. CDR3 residues: CASGPQGAPQPQHF. DNA for the CDR3: TGTGCTAGTGGCCCACAGGGGGCTCCACAGCCCCAGCATTTT.

In its sample, this clone was seen once. The rearrangement links TRBV27 to TRBJ1-2; possibly TRBD1 for D (6 bases). Deletions cut 8 bases from V and 8 bases from J, with 18 bases between. This CDR3 has 13 amino acids. Germline V CDR1 and CDR2: MNHEY, SMNVEV (reference sequence). CDR3 DNA: TGTGCCAGCTGTCCAACAGGGTATAGGGGCTACACCTTC. This sequence encodes CASCPTGYRGYTF.

The V gene is TRBV30, the J gene TRBJ1-1; 8 positions match TRBD1. Germline CDR1 is GTSNPN and CDR2 is SVGIG (reference sequence). CDR3 length equals 12 residues. Trimming took 8 bases from V and 1 from J; bases not matched to a gene: 3. CDR3 loop: CARQGRNTEAFF. The CDR3 DNA is TGTGCCAGACAGGGGAGGAACACTGAAGCTTTCTTT. Variable domain in full (rest from reference TRBV30 and TRBJ1-1): SQTIHQWPATLVQPVGSPLSLECTVEGTSNPNLYWYRQAAGRGLQLLFYSVGIGQISSEVPQNLSASRPQDRQFILSSKKLLLSDSGFYLCARQGRNTEAFFGQGTRLTVV.

The chain links TRBV11-1 to TRBJ2-3, with 7 bases fitting TRBD1. CDR3 length: 18 residues. V lost 1 base to trimming and J lost 2 bases; unmatched junction nucleotides: 12. The germline V gene has CDR1 SGHAT and CDR2 FQDESV (reference sequence). The DNA of the CDR3 is TGTGCCAGCAGCTTAGGCCCTCCTGGACAGGCGTTCACAGATACGCAGTATTTT. Its protein product is CASSLGPPGQAFTDTQYF.

This clone was picked up many times. The rearrangement links TRBV9 to TRBJ2-2; D is perhaps TRBD2 (5 bases). V lost 6 bases to trimming and J lost 2 bases, with 14 bases between them. Germline V gene sequence: CDR1 SGDLS, CDR2 YYNGEE. CDR3 length equals 15 residues. CDR3 sequence: CASTLDGLNTGELFF. CDR3 sequence (DNA): TGTGCCAGCACCCTTGACGGACTCAACACCGGGGAGCTGTTTTTT.